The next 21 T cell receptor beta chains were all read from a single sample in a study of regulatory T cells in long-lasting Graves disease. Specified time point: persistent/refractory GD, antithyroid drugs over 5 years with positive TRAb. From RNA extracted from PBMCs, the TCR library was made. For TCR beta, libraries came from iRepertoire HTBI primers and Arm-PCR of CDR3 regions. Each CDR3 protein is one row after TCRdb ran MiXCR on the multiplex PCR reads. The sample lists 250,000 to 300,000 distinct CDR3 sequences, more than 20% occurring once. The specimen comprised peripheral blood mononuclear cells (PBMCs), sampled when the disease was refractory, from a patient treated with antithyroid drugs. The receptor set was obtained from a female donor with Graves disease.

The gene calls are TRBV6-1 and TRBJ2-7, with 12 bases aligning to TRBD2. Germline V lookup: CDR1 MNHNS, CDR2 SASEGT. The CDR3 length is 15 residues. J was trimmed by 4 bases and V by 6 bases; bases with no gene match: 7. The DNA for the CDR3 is TGTGCCAGCAGAGACAGGACTAGCGGGAAGTACGAGCAGTACTTC. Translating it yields CASRDRTSGKYEQYF.

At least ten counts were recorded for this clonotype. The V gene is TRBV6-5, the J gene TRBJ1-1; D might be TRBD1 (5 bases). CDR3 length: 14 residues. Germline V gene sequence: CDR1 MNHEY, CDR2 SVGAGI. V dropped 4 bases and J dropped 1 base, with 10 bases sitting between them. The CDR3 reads CASSFGATNTEAFF. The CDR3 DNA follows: TGTGCCAGCAGTTTCGGGGCGACGAACACTGAAGCTTTCTTT.

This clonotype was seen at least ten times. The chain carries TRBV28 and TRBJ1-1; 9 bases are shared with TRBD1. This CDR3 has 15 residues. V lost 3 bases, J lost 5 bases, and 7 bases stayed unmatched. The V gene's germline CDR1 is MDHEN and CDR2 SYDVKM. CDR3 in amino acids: CASSFQQGAGTEAFF. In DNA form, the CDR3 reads TGTGCCAGCAGTTTTCAACAGGGGGCAGGAACTGAAGCTTTCTTT.

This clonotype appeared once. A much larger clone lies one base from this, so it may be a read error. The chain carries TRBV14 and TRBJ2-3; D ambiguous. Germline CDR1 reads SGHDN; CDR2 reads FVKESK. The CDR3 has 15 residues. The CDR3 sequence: CASGQDLDSTDTQYF. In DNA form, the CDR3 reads TGTGCCAGCGGCCAAGACTTGGATAGCACAGATACGCAGTATTTT.

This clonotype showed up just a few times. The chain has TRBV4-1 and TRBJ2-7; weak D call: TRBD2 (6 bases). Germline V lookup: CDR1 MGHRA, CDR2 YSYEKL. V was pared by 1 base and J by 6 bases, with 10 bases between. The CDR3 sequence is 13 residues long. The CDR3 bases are TGCGCCAGCAGCCAAGTGCAGGGACTCGAGCAGTACTTC. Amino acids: CASSQVQGLEQYF.

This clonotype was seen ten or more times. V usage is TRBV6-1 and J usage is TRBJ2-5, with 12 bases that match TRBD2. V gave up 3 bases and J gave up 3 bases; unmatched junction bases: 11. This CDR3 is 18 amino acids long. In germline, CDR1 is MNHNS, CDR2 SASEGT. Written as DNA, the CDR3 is TGTGCCAGCAGTGATCCTGATACACGACTAGCGGGAGAAGAGACCCAGTACTTC. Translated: CASSDPDTRLAGEETQYF.

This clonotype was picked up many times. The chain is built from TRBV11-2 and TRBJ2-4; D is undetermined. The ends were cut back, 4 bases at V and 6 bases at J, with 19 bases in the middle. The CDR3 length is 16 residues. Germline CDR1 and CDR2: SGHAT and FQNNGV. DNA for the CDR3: TGTGCCAGCAGCTACGCCATTAACCTAGGGCGAAACATTCAGTACTTC. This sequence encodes CASSYAINLGRNIQYF.

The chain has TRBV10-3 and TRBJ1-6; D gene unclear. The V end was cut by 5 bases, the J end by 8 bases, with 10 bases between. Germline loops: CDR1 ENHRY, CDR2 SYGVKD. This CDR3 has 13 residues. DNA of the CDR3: TGTGCCATCAGTCAAAGATATGATTCACCCCTCCACTTT. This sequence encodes CAISQRYDSPLHF.

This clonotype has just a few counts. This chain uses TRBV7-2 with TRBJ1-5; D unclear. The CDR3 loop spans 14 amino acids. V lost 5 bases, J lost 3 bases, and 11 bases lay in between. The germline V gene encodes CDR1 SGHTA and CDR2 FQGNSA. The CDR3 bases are TGTGCCAGCAGCCCCGACGGGAACAATCAGCCCCAGCATTTT. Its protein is CASSPDGNNQPQHF.

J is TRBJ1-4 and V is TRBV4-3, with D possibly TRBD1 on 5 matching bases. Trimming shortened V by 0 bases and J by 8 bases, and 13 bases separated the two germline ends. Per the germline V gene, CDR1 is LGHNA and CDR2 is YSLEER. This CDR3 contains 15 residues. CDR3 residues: CASSQEGRAGEKLFF. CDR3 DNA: TGCGCCAGCAGCCAAGAAGGCAGGGCGGGAGAAAAACTGTTTTTT.

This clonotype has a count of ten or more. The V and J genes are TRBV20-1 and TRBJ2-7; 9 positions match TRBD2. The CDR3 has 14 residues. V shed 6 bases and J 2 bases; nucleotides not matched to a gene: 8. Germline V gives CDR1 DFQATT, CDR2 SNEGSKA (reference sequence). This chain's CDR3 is CSATAGGRTYEQYF. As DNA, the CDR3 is TGCAGTGCAACAGCGGGAGGCCGCACCTACGAGCAGTACTTC.

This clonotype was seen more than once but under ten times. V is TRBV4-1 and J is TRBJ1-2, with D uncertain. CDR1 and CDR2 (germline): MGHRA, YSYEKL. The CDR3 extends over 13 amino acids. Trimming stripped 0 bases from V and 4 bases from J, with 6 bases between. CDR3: CASSQEGIYGYTF. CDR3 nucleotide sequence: TGCGCCAGCAGCCAAGAAGGCATCTATGGCTACACCTTC.

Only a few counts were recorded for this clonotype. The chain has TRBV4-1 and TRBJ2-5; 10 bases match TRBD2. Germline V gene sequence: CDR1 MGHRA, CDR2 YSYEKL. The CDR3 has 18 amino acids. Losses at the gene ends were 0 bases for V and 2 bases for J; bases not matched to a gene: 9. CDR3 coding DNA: TGCGCCAGCAGCCAAGATCGGATAGCGGGAGGCCTACAAGAGACCCAGTACTTC. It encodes CASSQDRIAGGLQETQYF.

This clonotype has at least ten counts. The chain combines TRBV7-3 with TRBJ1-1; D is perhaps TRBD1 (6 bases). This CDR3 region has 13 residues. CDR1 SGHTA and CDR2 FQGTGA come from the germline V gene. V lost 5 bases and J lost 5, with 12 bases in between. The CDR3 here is CASSQTGATEAFF. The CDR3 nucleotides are TGTGCCAGCAGCCAAACGGGGGCAACTGAAGCTTTCTTT.

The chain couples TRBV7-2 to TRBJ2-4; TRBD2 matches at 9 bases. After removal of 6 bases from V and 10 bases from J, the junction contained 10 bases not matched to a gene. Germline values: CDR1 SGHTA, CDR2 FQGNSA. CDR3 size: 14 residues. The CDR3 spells CASRRSSSGDIQYF. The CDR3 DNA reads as TGTGCCAGCAGGCGAAGTTCTAGCGGGGATATTCAGTACTTC.

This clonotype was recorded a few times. CDR3 sequence reads: CASSFTTDTQYF. CDR3 bases: TGTGCCAGCAGTTTTACCACAGATACGCAGTATTTT. The V gene is TRBV27, the J gene TRBJ2-3; D is undetermined. Germline CDR1 and CDR2: MNHEY and SMNVEV (reference sequence). V was pared by 3 bases and J by 2 bases, with 3 bases between. This CDR3 region has 12 residues.

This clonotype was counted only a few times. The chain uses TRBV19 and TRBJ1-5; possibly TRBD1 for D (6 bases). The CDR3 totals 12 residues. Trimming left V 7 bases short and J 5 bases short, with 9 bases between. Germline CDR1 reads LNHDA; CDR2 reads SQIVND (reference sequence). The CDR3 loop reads CASTGGYQPQHF. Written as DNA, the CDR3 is TGTGCCAGTACCGGGGGCTATCAGCCCCAGCATTTT.

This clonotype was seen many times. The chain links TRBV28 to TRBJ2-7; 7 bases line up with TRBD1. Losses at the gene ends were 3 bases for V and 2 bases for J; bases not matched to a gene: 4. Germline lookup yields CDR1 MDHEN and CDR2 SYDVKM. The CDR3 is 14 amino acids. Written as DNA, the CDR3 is TGTGCCAGCAGTTTTTCGCAGGGGGCCTACGAGCAGTACTTC. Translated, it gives CASSFSQGAYEQYF.

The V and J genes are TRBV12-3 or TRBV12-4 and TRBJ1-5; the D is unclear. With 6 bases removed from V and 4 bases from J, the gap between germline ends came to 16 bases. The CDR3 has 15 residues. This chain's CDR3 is CASSQAGLSNQPQHF. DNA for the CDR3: TGTGCCAGCAGCCAGGCCGGACTTTCGAATCAGCCCCAGCATTTT.

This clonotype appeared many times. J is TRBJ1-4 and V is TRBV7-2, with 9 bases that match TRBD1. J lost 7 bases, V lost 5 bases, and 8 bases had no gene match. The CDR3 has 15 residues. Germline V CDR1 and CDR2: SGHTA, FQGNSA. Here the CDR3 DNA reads TGTGCCAGCAGCCGACAGGGGGTACGTGGTGAAAAACTGTTTTTT. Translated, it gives CASSRQGVRGEKLFF.

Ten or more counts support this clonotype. CDR3 nucleotide sequence: TGTGCCAGCAGCCTCCGGGACAGGGATGCTGGCTACACCTTC. It codes for CASSLRDRDAGYTF. The J gene is TRBJ1-2, the V gene TRBV6-2 or TRBV6-3; the match to TRBD1 covers 9 bases. V shed 6 bases and J 7 bases; nucleotides not matched to a gene: 9. This CDR3 has 14 amino acids. CDR1 and CDR2 (germline): MNHEY, SVGEGT.